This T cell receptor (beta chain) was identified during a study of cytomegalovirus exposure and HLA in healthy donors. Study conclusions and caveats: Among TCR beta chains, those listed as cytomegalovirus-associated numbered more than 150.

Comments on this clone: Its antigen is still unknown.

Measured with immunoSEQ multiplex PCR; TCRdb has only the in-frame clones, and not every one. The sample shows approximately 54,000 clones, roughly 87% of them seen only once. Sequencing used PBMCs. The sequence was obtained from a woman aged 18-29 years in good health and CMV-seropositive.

CDR3 loop: CASSMGPEYEQYF. CDR3 nucleotides: TGTGCCAGTAGTATGGGGCCCGAGTACGAGCAGTACTTC. V and J are TRBV19 and TRBJ2-7; perhaps TRBD1 as D (5 bases). The V end was cut by 3 bases, the J end by 4 bases, with 10 bases between. CDR1 is LNHDA and CDR2 is SQIVND in the germline V gene (reference sequence). This CDR3 spans 13 amino acids.